Shown below are 7 T cell receptor beta chains from a single sample sequenced in a study of blood T cell repertoires in COVID-19. Here immunoSEQ multiplex PCR was the method, and the copy in TCRdb shows in-frame clones only, minus some. This sample has around 200,000 clones, with approximately 88% found just once. Sequenced: peripheral blood. Receptors were obtained from a woman in her 40s with COVID-19, enrolled during active disease.

V is TRBV3-1 (or the pseudogene TRBV3-2) and J is TRBJ2-7; 9 nucleotides align to TRBD2. V dropped 3 bases and J dropped 6; count of bases not matched to a gene: 3. This CDR3 has 13 amino acids. Germline CDR1 reads LGHDT; CDR2 reads YNNKEL (reference sequence). This CDR3 is CASSQGLAGEQYF. DNA of the CDR3: TGTGCCAGCAGCCAGGGACTAGCTGGCGAGCAGTACTTC.

This chain links TRBV7-9 with TRBJ2-5; no firm D call. V was cut by 3 bases and J by 5 bases, with 7 bases left in between. Germline V gives CDR1 SEHNR, CDR2 FQNEAQ (reference sequence). The CDR3 covers 12 residues. CDR3 nucleotides: TGTGCCAGCAGCTTCTCGAGCGAGACCCAGTACTTC. Translated: CASSFSSETQYF. Variable domain in full (rest from reference TRBV7-9 and TRBJ2-5): DTGVSQNPRHKITKRGQNVTFRCDPISEHNRLYWYRQTLGQGPEFLTYFQNEAQLEKSRLLSDRFSAERPKGSFSTLEIQRTEQGDSAMYLCASSFSSETQYFGPGTRLLVL.

This chain connects TRBV6-5 to TRBJ2-7, with D perhaps TRBD2 (7 bases). Trimming cost V 7 bases and J 2 bases, with 15 bases left between them. Looked up from germline, CDR1 is MNHEY and CDR2 is SVGAGI. The CDR3 contains 14 residues. CDR3 region: CASKGRGTTYEQYF. As DNA, the CDR3 is TGTGCCAGCAAGGGTAGGGGGACTACCTACGAGCAGTACTTC.

V is TRBV29-1 and J is TRBJ2-1; 13 bases line up with TRBD2. The CDR3 extends over 13 amino acids. The ends lost 7 bases at V and 10 bases at J; junction bases unmatched: 7. Germline V gene data show CDR1 as SQVTM and CDR2 as ANQGSEA. CDR3 protein: CSAPGLAGFEQFF. The CDR3 DNA follows: TGCAGCGCCCCGGGACTAGCGGGATTCGAGCAGTTCTTC.

The chain uses TRBV7-9 and TRBJ2-4; 7 bases are a match to TRBD1. CDR3 size: 16 residues. Germline V gives CDR1 SEHNR, CDR2 FQNEAQ (reference sequence). The V gene end was trimmed by 1 base and the J gene end by 0 bases; junction bases not matched to a gene: 3. The CDR3 loop is CASSLDRGLAKNIQYF. The CDR3 DNA reads as TGTGCCAGCAGCTTAGACAGGGGTCTAGCCAAAAACATTCAGTACTTC.

The rearrangement links TRBV11-2 to TRBJ2-4; perhaps TRBD2 as D (5 bases). Deletions cut 1 base from V and 0 bases from J, with 13 bases between. The CDR3 extends over 17 amino acids. Germline values: CDR1 SGHAT, CDR2 FQNNGV. The CDR3 bases are TGTGCCAGCAGCTTAGTCGGGCGGGCCCTAGCCAAAAACATTCAGTACTTC. Translation gives CASSLVGRALAKNIQYF. The whole variable domain, filled in from reference TRBV11-2 and TRBJ2-4, reads EAGVAQSPRYKIIEKRQSVAFWCNPISGHATLYWYQQILGQGPKLLIQFQNNGVVDDSQLPKDRFSAERLKGVDSTLKIQPAKLEDSAVYLCASSLVGRALAKNIQYFGAGTRLSVL.

This clone has only one observation. This sequence joins TRBV6-2 or TRBV6-3 and TRBJ1-6; the D is unclear. V gave up 4 bases and J gave up 14 bases, with 18 bases separating them. CDR1 is MNHEY, CDR2 SVGEGT, per germline. The CDR3 has 14 residues. DNA of the CDR3: TGTGCCAGCAGTTTCGATGCGACAACTCCCGCCCTCCACTTT. Its translation: CASSFDATTPALHF.